This record looks at one T cell receptor beta chain sequence and its context. These data come from a study of blood T cell repertoires in COVID-19. Overall study: COVID-19 samples, acute and convalescent, were from the United States, Italy and Spain. T cells, B-cell-depleted T cells, or PBMCs supplied cDNA or gDNA.

CDR1 is SGHTA and CDR2 is FQGTGA in the germline V gene. The CDR3 consists of 18 residues. V shed 4 bases, J shed 6 bases, and the junction held 17 bases outside the gene matches. Authors' analysis steps: Counts of nucleated cells, estimated from reference gene primer amplification, were obtained. Clones were sequenced by immunoSEQ multiplex PCR, and TCRdb holds only the in-frame ones, with some missing. That table is the source of V, J and clone size, and D and trimming were worked out from the DNA. The sample lists around 470,000 clones, around 91% occurring once. This chain joins TRBV7-3 and TRBJ2-2; 7 bases fit TRBD1. This TCR was recovered from a young man who had recovered from COVID-19. The sample comprised PBMCs or T cells enriched from blood (not recorded which). As DNA, the CDR3 is TGTGCCAGCAGCTCCAAACCGAACTCGACAGGGTACCCCGGGGAGCTGTTTTTT. Its protein is CASSSKPNSTGYPGELFF. Full variable domain (remainder filled in from reference TRBV7-3 and TRBJ2-2): GAGVSQTPSNKVTEKGKYVELRCDPISGHTALYWYRQSLGQGPEFLIYFQGTGAADDSGLPNDRFFAVRPEGSVSTLKIQRTERGDSAVYLCASSSKPNSTGYPGELFFGEGSRLTVL.